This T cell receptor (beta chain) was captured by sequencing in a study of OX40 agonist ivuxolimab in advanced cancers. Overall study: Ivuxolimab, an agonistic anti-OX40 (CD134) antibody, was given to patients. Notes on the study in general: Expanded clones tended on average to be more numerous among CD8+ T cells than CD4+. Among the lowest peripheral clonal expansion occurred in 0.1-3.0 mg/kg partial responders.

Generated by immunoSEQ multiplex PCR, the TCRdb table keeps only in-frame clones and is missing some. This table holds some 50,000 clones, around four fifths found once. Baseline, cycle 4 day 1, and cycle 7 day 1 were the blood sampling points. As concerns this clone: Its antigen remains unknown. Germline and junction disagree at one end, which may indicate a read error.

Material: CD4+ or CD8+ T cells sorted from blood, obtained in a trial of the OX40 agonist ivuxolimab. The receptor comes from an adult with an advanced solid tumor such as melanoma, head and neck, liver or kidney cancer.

The CDR3 DNA reads as TGTGCTAGCAGCTCAGACTTCAGCTCCTACAATGAGCAGTTCTTC. Protein sequence: CASSSDFSSYNEQFF. This sequence joins TRBV7-7 and TRBJ2-1; no reliable D call. Germline V gives CDR1 SSHAT, CDR2 FNYEAQ (reference sequence). The CDR3 runs 15 residues.